Below, one T cell receptor (beta chain) is given with its context. No antigen is known for it. The sample belongs to a study of cytomegalovirus exposure and HLA in healthy donors. General observations from the study: TCR sequences were mostly rare, though some public TCRs occurred in many donors. Cytomegalovirus association was listed for roughly 160 TCR beta chains.

Profiling relied on immunoSEQ multiplex PCR, and the TCRdb table lists in-frame clones only, not all of them. Among around 300,000 clones listed, about 86% were seen once. The donors were part of the validation cohort of roughly 130 subjects. That cohort was separate from the first cohort, which comprised fewer than 800 subjects. The clonotype comes from a woman aged 18-29 years in good health and CMV-seronegative. The specimen sequenced was PBMCs.

The chain's CDR3 is CASSEAGGWFSNYGYTF. The CDR3 coding sequence is TGTGCCAGCAGTGAAGCGGGGGGATGGTTCTCTAACTATGGCTACACCTTC. J is TRBJ1-2 and V is TRBV6-1, with D possibly being TRBD1 (5 bases). Trimming shortened V by 0 bases and J by 0 bases, and 14 bases separated the two germline ends. The length of the CDR3 is 17 residues. In germline, CDR1 is MNHNS, CDR2 SASEGT.